One sample yielded the 2 T cell receptor beta chains listed below, sequenced in a study of T cell repertoires in cytomegalovirus infection. Their antigen targets remain unknown. MiXCR, applied by TCRdb to the reads, yields one record per CDR3 protein. The sample carries some 940,000 distinct CDR3 sequences, roughly 30% recorded once. This material consisted of cultured CD8+ T cells from PBMCs, taken from culture after CMV antigen stimulation. The receptors shown here come from a human donor in good health (CMV status not recorded). Some clones in this sample may be carry-over from other donors' samples.

On this clonotype: Germline and junction disagree at one end, which may indicate a read error. The chain couples TRBV27 to TRBJ1-1, with TRBD1 identical over 10 bases. Germline values: CDR1 MNHEY, CDR2 SMNVEV (reference sequence). This CDR3 has 15 residues. DNA for the CDR3: TGTGTCAGCAGTTTAAGGGGGACAGGGGTTACTGAAGCTTTCTTT. It specifies CVSSLRGTGVTEAFF.

This clonotype was counted between two and nine times. This chain uses TRBV12-3 or TRBV12-4 with TRBJ1-4, with D hard to call. The CDR3 is made up of 12 amino acids. V dropped 3 bases and J dropped 8 bases, with 7 bases sitting between them. CDR3 DNA: TGTGCCAGCAGTTTTGAAAACGAAAAACTGTTTTTT. It specifies CASSFENEKLFF.